Listed below are T cell receptor beta chains from one sample, sequenced in a study of T cell responses to AZD1222 COVID-19 vaccine. TCRdb keeps only in-frame clones here, not all; method: immunoSEQ multiplex PCR. The table includes 65,000 to 85,000 clones, 80% to 90% detected once. Material: peripheral blood, obtained on day 0 of AZD1222 vaccination. Receptors originate from an adult in good health. The CDR3 runs from the conserved cysteine through the conserved F or W. The order of the fields is D gene, V gene, clone size, J gene, CDR3 DNA, CDR3 protein. D genes are given only for firm matches. Rows may omit the clone size; those that give it use once, few, many or a size class.

d_call: -
v_call: TRBV19
clone_size: -
j_call: TRBJ1-5
cdr3_nt: TGTGCCAGTACAGGCCGGTCGGGTTTTAATCAGCCCCAGCATTTT
cdr3_aa: CASTGRSGFNQPQHF

d_call: -
v_call: TRBV10-2
clone_size: few
j_call: TRBJ1-1
cdr3_nt: TGCGCCAGCAGTGCGGGGAAGAACACTGAAGCTTTCTTT
cdr3_aa: CASSAGKNTEAFF

d_call: TRBD1
v_call: TRBV4-3
clone_size: -
j_call: TRBJ2-7
cdr3_nt: TGCGCCAGCAGCCAAGAGGGGACAGGGGCCTACGAGCAGTACTTC
cdr3_aa: CASSQEGTGAYEQYF

d_call: -
v_call: TRBV19
clone_size: -
j_call: TRBJ2-1
cdr3_nt: TGTGCCAGTAGTTTTAGGACGGGGGCCTCCTACAATGAGCAGTTCTTC
cdr3_aa: CASSFRTGASYNEQFF

d_call: -
v_call: TRBV27
clone_size: -
j_call: TRBJ1-5
cdr3_nt: TGTGCCAGCAGTTTCCGAGGACAGTCAAATAGCAATCAGCCCCAGCATTTT
cdr3_aa: CASSFRGQSNSNQPQHF

d_call: -
v_call: TRBV28
clone_size: -
j_call: TRBJ2-1
cdr3_nt: TGTGCCAGCAGGGGGAACCGGGAACTAGGCGGGAATGAGCAGTTCTTC
cdr3_aa: CASRGNRELGGNEQFF

d_call: TRBD1
v_call: TRBV18
clone_size: -
j_call: TRBJ1-4
cdr3_nt: TGTGCCAGCTCACCTCCGGGACAGGGGGAAAAACTGTTTTTT
cdr3_aa: CASSPPGQGEKLFF

d_call: -
v_call: TRBV12-3/TRBV12-4
clone_size: few
j_call: TRBJ2-7
cdr3_nt: TGTGCCAGCAGTATAACACTTCCCTACGAGCAGTACTTC
cdr3_aa: CASSITLPYEQYF

d_call: -
v_call: TRBV9
clone_size: -
j_call: TRBJ2-7
cdr3_nt: TGTGCCAGCAGCCACCAAGGCGAGCAGTACTTC
cdr3_aa: CASSHQGEQYF

d_call: -
v_call: TRBV10-1
clone_size: -
j_call: TRBJ1-2
cdr3_nt: TGCGCCAGCAGTGAGGGCGGCTCCTATGGCTACACCTTC
cdr3_aa: CASSEGGSYGYTF

d_call: -
v_call: TRBV7-3
clone_size: -
j_call: TRBJ2-1
cdr3_nt: TGTGCCAGCAGCCCAAACCCGGGCTCAGTAGCCTGGCAGTTCTTC
cdr3_aa: CASSPNPGSVAWQFF

d_call: TRBD2
v_call: TRBV10-1
clone_size: few
j_call: TRBJ2-1
cdr3_nt: TGCGCCAGCAGTGACGGATTAGCGGGAGGCGAGCAGTTCTTC
cdr3_aa: CASSDGLAGGEQFF

d_call: -
v_call: TRBV16
clone_size: -
j_call: TRBJ1-4
cdr3_nt: TGTGCCAGCAGCCAACCCGAGTACCTTAATGAAAAACTGTTTTTT
cdr3_aa: CASSQPEYLNEKLFF

d_call: -
v_call: TRBV7-2
clone_size: -
j_call: TRBJ2-7
cdr3_nt: TGTGCCAGCAGCAAGGACTCCGTAGGTGAGCAGTACTTC
cdr3_aa: CASSKDSVGEQYF

d_call: TRBD2
v_call: TRBV14
clone_size: -
j_call: TRBJ2-1
cdr3_nt: TGTGCCAGCAGCCAAGATAAGGGACTAGCGGGAGGGGAGCAGTTCTTC
cdr3_aa: CASSQDKGLAGGEQFF

d_call: -
v_call: TRBV5-6
clone_size: -
j_call: TRBJ2-7
cdr3_nt: TGTGCCAGCAGCTTGGTTGGGGGGCTCTCTGGGGAGCAGTACTTC
cdr3_aa: CASSLVGGLSGEQYF

d_call: -
v_call: TRBV19
clone_size: -
j_call: TRBJ1-5
cdr3_nt: TGTGCCAGTAGTATAGATTGGAGGAGCAATCAGCCCCAGCATTTT
cdr3_aa: CASSIDWRSNQPQHF

d_call: -
v_call: TRBV28
clone_size: -
j_call: TRBJ1-6
cdr3_nt: TGTGCCAGCAGCCTAAGCAATTCACCCCTCCACTTT
cdr3_aa: CASSLSNSPLHF

d_call: -
v_call: TRBV23-1
clone_size: -
j_call: TRBJ1-2
cdr3_nt: TGCGCCAGCAGTCAATGGGGTTTTATGGGCTACACCTTC
cdr3_aa: CASSQWGFMGYTF

d_call: -
v_call: TRBV7-2
clone_size: -
j_call: TRBJ2-1
cdr3_nt: TGTGCCAGCAGGGATTGGGGGACCGGCTACAATGAGCAGTTCTTC
cdr3_aa: CASRDWGTGYNEQFF

d_call: TRBD2
v_call: TRBV7-2
clone_size: once
j_call: TRBJ2-3
cdr3_nt: TGTGCCAGCAGCTTTTCCTTGGCGGGGGGGCCAGATACGCAGTATTTT
cdr3_aa: CASSFSLAGGPDTQYF

d_call: TRBD1
v_call: TRBV10-1
clone_size: -
j_call: TRBJ1-2
cdr3_nt: TGCGCCAGCAGTGAGTGTAGGGACAGGGGGCTGGGGTATGGCTACACCTTC
cdr3_aa: CASSECRDRGLGYGYTF

d_call: TRBD2
v_call: TRBV9
clone_size: -
j_call: TRBJ2-2
cdr3_nt: TGTGCCAGCAGCGTACCGGGGGGGGCGAACACCGGGGAGCTGTTTTTT
cdr3_aa: CASSVPGGANTGELFF

d_call: -
v_call: TRBV7-9
clone_size: -
j_call: TRBJ1-6
cdr3_nt: TGTGCCAGCAGCCTAGGAATAGGGGGTTCACCCCTCCACTTT
cdr3_aa: CASSLGIGGSPLHF

d_call: TRBD2
v_call: TRBV5-4
clone_size: -
j_call: TRBJ2-5
cdr3_nt: TGTGCCAGCAGCGCGGGGGCTAGCGGGAGTATTCGGGAGACCCAGTACTTC
cdr3_aa: CASSAGASGSIRETQYF

d_call: TRBD1
v_call: TRBV9
clone_size: once
j_call: TRBJ2-2
cdr3_nt: TGTGCCAGCAGCGTCAACAGGGGTATTAACACCGGGGAGCTGTTTTTT
cdr3_aa: CASSVNRGINTGELFF

d_call: -
v_call: TRBV7-8
clone_size: -
j_call: TRBJ2-2
cdr3_nt: TGTGCCAGCAGCTTAGAGGGGCGGCTCTACACCGGGGAGCTGTTTTTT
cdr3_aa: CASSLEGRLYTGELFF

d_call: TRBD2
v_call: TRBV11-3
clone_size: once
j_call: TRBJ2-1
cdr3_nt: TGTGCCAGCAGCTGGACTAGCGGTACGGGGGGGCGCAATGAGCAGTTCTTC
cdr3_aa: CASSWTSGTGGRNEQFF

d_call: TRBD2
v_call: TRBV7-9
clone_size: -
j_call: TRBJ2-2
cdr3_nt: TGTGCCAGCAGCTTAGTCGGTCGCGGGGGGGACCCCGGGGAGCTGTTTTTT
cdr3_aa: CASSLVGRGGDPGELFF

d_call: -
v_call: TRBV28
clone_size: -
j_call: TRBJ1-1
cdr3_nt: TGTGCCAGCAGCCACACACCTGGCCCGAGACCGTCTCAAGCTTTCTTT
cdr3_aa: CASSHTPGPRPSQAFF

d_call: -
v_call: TRBV7-6
clone_size: -
j_call: TRBJ2-2
cdr3_nt: TGTGCCAGCAGCCCCAACTCCAACACCGGGGAGCTGTTTTTT
cdr3_aa: CASSPNSNTGELFF

d_call: -
v_call: TRBV5-1
clone_size: -
j_call: TRBJ2-3
cdr3_nt: TGCGCCAGCAGCTTGGATGGAACTAGCACAGATACGCAGTATTTT
cdr3_aa: CASSLDGTSTDTQYF

d_call: -
v_call: TRBV25-1
clone_size: -
j_call: TRBJ1-2
cdr3_nt: TGTGCCAGCAGGAGGGGGACCGCAGATGGCTACACCTTC
cdr3_aa: CASRRGTADGYTF

d_call: -
v_call: TRBV6-1
clone_size: -
j_call: TRBJ2-7
cdr3_nt: TGTGCCAGCAGTGAGTTAGGGGGGCGCGGATACGAGCAGTACTTC
cdr3_aa: CASSELGGRGYEQYF

d_call: -
v_call: TRBV4-3
clone_size: -
j_call: TRBJ2-3
cdr3_nt: TGCGCCAGCAGCCAAGATACGATTACAGATACGCAGTATTTT
cdr3_aa: CASSQDTITDTQYF

d_call: TRBD1
v_call: TRBV24-1
clone_size: -
j_call: TRBJ2-1
cdr3_nt: TGTGCCACCCAGAACGACAGGGACAATGAGCAGTTCTTC
cdr3_aa: CATQNDRDNEQFF

d_call: -
v_call: TRBV29-1
clone_size: few
j_call: TRBJ2-2
cdr3_nt: TGCAGCGTCAAAAACACCGGGGAGCTGTTTTTT
cdr3_aa: CSVKNTGELFF

d_call: -
v_call: TRBV30
clone_size: once
j_call: TRBJ1-2
cdr3_nt: TGTGCCTGGAGCAATATACTAGGGGGGCTGGATGGCTACACCTTC
cdr3_aa: CAWSNILGGLDGYTF

d_call: -
v_call: TRBV10-2
clone_size: -
j_call: TRBJ2-7
cdr3_nt: TGCGCCAGCAGTGAGGGGAAAGGGTCCTACGAGCAGTACTTC
cdr3_aa: CASSEGKGSYEQYF

d_call: -
v_call: TRBV7-3
clone_size: -
j_call: TRBJ1-1
cdr3_nt: TGTGCCAGCAGCCCCCATTCGGACGGGAACACTGAAGCTTTCTTT
cdr3_aa: CASSPHSDGNTEAFF

d_call: TRBD1
v_call: TRBV19
clone_size: once
j_call: TRBJ1-2
cdr3_nt: TGTGCCAGTAGGCCCACAGGGGTCTATGGCTACACCTTC
cdr3_aa: CASRPTGVYGYTF

d_call: TRBD2
v_call: TRBV11-3
clone_size: -
j_call: TRBJ2-2
cdr3_nt: TGTGCCAGCAGCTTAGCGGGAGGCTTGAACACCGGGGAGCTGTTTTTT
cdr3_aa: CASSLAGGLNTGELFF

d_call: -
v_call: TRBV27
clone_size: -
j_call: TRBJ1-5
cdr3_nt: TGTGCCAGCAGTTTTGGGCAGGGCCGGCAGCCCCAGCATTTT
cdr3_aa: CASSFGQGRQPQHF

d_call: TRBD1
v_call: TRBV15
clone_size: -
j_call: TRBJ2-7
cdr3_nt: TGTGCCACCAGCAGAGATTTGTGGGACAGATACGAGCAGTACTTC
cdr3_aa: CATSRDLWDRYEQYF

d_call: -
v_call: TRBV7-2
clone_size: once
j_call: TRBJ2-2
cdr3_nt: TGTGCCAGCAGCTTAAGGGGGACAACTAACACCGGGGAGCTGTTTTTT
cdr3_aa: CASSLRGTTNTGELFF

d_call: -
v_call: TRBV7-3
clone_size: -
j_call: TRBJ2-1
cdr3_nt: TGTGCCAGCAGCCCCCAGTCTCCAGGCGTCTCCTACAATGAGCAGTTCTTC
cdr3_aa: CASSPQSPGVSYNEQFF

d_call: -
v_call: TRBV3-1/TRBV3-2
clone_size: -
j_call: TRBJ2-1
cdr3_nt: TGTGCCAGCAGCCGGGAGTTTGAGCAGTTCTTC
cdr3_aa: CASSREFEQFF

d_call: TRBD2
v_call: TRBV11-3
clone_size: -
j_call: TRBJ2-5
cdr3_nt: TGTGCCAGCAGCCCTACTAGCGGGCAAGAGACCCAGTACTTC
cdr3_aa: CASSPTSGQETQYF

d_call: -
v_call: TRBV19
clone_size: -
j_call: TRBJ1-5
cdr3_nt: TGTGCCACGAGGGACGGGAGTGGAAGCAATCAGCCCCAGCATTTT
cdr3_aa: CATRDGSGSNQPQHF

d_call: -
v_call: TRBV18
clone_size: -
j_call: TRBJ1-5
cdr3_nt: TGTGCCAGCTCACCAAGGCAGGGTAATCAGCCCCAGCATTTT
cdr3_aa: CASSPRQGNQPQHF

d_call: -
v_call: TRBV18
clone_size: -
j_call: TRBJ1-1
cdr3_nt: TGTGCCAGCTCACCAGGCCTGAACACTGAAGCTTTCTTT
cdr3_aa: CASSPGLNTEAFF

d_call: TRBD1
v_call: TRBV6-2/TRBV6-3
clone_size: few
j_call: TRBJ2-7
cdr3_nt: TGTGCCAGCAGTCTACCGGCCCAAGGACAGGGGACCTACGAGCAGTACTTC
cdr3_aa: CASSLPAQGQGTYEQYF

d_call: -
v_call: TRBV29-1
clone_size: few
j_call: TRBJ2-1
cdr3_nt: TGCAGCGTCGACAGCCAAACAGGGGAGCAGTTCTTC
cdr3_aa: CSVDSQTGEQFF

d_call: -
v_call: TRBV27
clone_size: few
j_call: TRBJ2-7
cdr3_nt: TGTGCCAGCAGTTTAGGGGTCGGCTCCTACGAGCAGTACTTC
cdr3_aa: CASSLGVGSYEQYF

d_call: -
v_call: TRBV4-3
clone_size: -
j_call: TRBJ2-2
cdr3_nt: TGCGCCAGCAGCCAAGGACGGAGGGTCGGGGAGCTGTTTTTT
cdr3_aa: CASSQGRRVGELFF